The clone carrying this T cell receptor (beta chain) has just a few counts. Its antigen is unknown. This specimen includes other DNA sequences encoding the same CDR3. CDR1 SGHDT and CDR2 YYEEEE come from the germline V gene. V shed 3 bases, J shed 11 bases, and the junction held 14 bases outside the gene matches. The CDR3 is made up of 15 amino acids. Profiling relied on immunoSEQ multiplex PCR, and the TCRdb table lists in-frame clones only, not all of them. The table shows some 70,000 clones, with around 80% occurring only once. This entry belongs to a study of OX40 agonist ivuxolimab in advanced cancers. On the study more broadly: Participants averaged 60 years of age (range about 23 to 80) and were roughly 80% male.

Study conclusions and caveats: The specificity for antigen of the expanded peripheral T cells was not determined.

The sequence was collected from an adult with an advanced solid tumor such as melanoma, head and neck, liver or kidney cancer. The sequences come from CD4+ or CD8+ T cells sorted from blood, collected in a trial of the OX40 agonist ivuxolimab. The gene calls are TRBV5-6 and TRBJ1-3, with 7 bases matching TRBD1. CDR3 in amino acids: CASSSTGLLERAIYF. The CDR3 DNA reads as TGTGCCAGCAGCTCGACAGGGCTTCTGGAAAGGGCCATATATTTT.